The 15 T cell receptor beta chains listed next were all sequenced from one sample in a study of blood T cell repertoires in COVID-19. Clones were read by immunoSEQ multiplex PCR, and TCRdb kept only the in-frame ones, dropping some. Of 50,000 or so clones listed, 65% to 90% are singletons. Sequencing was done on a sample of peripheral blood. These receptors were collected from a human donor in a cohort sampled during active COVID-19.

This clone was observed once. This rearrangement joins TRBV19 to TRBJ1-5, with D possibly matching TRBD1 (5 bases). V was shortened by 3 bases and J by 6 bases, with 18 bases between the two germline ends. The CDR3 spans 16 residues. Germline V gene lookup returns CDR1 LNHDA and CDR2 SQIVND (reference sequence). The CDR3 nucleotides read TGTGCCAGTAGTATTAGGTCCGAAGGGGTGGGTCAGCCCCAGCATTTT. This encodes CASSIRSEGVGQPQHF.

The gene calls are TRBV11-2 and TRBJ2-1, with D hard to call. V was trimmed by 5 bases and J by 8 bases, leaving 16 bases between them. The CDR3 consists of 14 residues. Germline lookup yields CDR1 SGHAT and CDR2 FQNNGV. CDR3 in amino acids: CASSPPVGQDEQFF. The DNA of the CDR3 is TGTGCCAGCAGCCCTCCGGTTGGGCAGGATGAGCAGTTCTTC.

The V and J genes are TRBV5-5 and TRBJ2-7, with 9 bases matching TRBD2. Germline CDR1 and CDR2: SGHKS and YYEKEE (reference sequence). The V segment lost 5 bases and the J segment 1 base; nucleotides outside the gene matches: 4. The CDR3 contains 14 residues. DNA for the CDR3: TGTGCCAGCAGTTTTCTAGCGGGGTCCTACGAGCAGTACTTC. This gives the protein CASSFLAGSYEQYF.

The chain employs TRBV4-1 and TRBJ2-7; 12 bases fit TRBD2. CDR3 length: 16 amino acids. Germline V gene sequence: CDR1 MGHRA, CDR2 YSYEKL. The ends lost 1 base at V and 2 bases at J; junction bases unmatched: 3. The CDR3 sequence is CASSQASSGRAYEQYF. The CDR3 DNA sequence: TGCGCCAGCAGCCAAGCCTCTAGCGGGAGGGCCTACGAGCAGTACTTC.

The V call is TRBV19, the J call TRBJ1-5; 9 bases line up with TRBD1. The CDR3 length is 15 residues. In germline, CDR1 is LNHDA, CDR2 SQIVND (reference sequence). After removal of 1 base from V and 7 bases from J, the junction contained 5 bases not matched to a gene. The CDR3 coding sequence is TGTGCCAGTAGTATAGGGACAGGGGTATACCAGCCCCAGCATTTT. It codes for CASSIGTGVYQPQHF.

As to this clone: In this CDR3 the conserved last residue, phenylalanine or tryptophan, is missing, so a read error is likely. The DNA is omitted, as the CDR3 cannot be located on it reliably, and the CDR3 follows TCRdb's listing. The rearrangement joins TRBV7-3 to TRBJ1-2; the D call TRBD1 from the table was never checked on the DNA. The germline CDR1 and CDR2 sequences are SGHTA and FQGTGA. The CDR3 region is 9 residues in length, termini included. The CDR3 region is CASSLRGPP.

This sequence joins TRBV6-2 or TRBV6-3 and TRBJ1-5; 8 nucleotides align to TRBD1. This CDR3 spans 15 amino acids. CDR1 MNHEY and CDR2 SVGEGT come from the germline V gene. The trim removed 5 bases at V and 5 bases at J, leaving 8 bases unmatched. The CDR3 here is CASSDDRGIYQPQHF. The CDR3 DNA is TGTGCCAGCAGTGACGACAGGGGAATATATCAGCCCCAGCATTTT.

CDR3 region: CASSLVPGIGSPLHF. For the CDR3, the DNA is TGCGCCAGCAGCTTGGTCCCCGGGATCGGATCACCCCTCCACTTT. The chain links TRBV5-1 to TRBJ1-6; D gene unclear. This CDR3 contains 15 residues. CDR1 is SGHRS and CDR2 is YFSETQ in the germline V gene. The germline V and J ends were trimmed by 0 bases and 10 bases, with 14 bases remaining between them.

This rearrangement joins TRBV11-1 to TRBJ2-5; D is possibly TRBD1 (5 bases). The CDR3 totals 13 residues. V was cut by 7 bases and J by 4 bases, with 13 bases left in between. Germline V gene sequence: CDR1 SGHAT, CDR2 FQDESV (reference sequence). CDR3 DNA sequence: TGTGCCAGCACAAGGGGTGTAGGAGAGACCCAGTACTTC. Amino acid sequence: CASTRGVGETQYF.

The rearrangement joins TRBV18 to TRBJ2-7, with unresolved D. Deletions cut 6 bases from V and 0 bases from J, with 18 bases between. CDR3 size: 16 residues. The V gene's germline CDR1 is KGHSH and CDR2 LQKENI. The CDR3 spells CASSSPISRSSYEQYF. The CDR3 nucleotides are TGTGCCAGCTCTTCTCCAATCAGTAGGAGCTCCTACGAGCAGTACTTC.

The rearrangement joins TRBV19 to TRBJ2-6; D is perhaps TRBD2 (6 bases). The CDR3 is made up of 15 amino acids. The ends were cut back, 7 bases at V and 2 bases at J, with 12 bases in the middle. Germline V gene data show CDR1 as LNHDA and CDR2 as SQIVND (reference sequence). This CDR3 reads CASKLALTGANVLTF. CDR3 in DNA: TGTGCCAGTAAACTAGCCTTAACTGGGGCCAACGTCCTGACTTTC.

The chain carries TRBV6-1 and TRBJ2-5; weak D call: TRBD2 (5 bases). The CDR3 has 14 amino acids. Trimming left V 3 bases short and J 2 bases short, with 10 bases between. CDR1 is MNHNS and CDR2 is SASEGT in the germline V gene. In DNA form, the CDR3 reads TGTGCCAGCAGTGAGGGGAGTACACAAGAGACCCAGTACTTC. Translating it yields CASSEGSTQETQYF.

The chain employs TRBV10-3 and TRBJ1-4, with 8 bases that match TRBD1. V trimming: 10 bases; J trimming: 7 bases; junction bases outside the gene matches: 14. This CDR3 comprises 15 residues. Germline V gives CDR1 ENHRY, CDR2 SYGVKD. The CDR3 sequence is CATANGQGATEKLFF. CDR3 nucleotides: TGTGCCACCGCCAACGGACAGGGCGCTACTGAAAAACTGTTTTTT.

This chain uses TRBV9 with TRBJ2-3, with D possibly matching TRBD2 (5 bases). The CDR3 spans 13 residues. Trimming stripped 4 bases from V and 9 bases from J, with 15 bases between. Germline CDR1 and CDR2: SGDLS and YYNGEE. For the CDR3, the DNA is TGTGCCAGCAGCCCCTTGACTACCCCCACGCAGTATTTT. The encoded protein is CASSPLTTPTQYF.

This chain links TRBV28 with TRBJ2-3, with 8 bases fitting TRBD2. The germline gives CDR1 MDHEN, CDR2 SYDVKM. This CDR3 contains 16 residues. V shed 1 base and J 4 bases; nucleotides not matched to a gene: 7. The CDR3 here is CASSLSTGGLADTQYF. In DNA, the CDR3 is TGTGCCAGCAGTTTATCCACGGGGGGGCTCGCAGATACGCAGTATTTT.